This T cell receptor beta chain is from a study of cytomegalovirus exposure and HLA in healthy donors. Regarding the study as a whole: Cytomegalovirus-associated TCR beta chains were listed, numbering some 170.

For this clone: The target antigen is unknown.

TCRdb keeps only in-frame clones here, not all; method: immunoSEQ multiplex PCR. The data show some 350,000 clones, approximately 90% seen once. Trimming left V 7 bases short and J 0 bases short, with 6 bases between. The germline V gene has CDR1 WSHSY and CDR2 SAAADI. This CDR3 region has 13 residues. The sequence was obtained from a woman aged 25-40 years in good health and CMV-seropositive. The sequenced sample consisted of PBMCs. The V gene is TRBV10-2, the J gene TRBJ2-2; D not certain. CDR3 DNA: TGCGCCAGCAAAGAGGCGAACACCGGGGAGCTGTTTTTT. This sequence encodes CASKEANTGELFF.